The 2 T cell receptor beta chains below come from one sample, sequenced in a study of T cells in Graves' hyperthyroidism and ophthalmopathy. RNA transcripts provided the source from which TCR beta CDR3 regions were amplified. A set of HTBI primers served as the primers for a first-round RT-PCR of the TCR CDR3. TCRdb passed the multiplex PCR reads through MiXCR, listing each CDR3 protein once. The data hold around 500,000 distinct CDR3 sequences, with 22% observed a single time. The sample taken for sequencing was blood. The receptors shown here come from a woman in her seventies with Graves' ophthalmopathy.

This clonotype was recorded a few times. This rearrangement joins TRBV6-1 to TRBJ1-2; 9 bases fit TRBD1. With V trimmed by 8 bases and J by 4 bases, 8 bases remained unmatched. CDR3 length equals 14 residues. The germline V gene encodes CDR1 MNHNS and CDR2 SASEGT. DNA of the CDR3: TGTGCCAGCTGGAGACAGGGGGTATCCTATGGCTACACCTTC. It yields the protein CASWRQGVSYGYTF.

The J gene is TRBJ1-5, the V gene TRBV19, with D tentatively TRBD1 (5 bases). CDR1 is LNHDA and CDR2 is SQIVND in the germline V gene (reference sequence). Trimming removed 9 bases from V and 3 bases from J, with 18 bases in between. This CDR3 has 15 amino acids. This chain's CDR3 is CASNGRDGHNQPQHF. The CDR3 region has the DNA TGTGCCAGCAATGGCCGGGACGGACACAATCAGCCCCAGCATTTT.